Listed below are T cell receptor beta chains from one sample, sequenced in a study of blood T cell repertoires in COVID-19. The protocol was immunoSEQ multiplex PCR, while the TCRdb copy is restricted to in-frame clones and leaves out a portion. The table lists 35,000 to 50,000 clones, around 85% of them singletons, with 4% to 5% in the top ten. Input material: peripheral blood. These receptors all come from a man in his 60s with acute or convalescent COVID-19. Both conserved end residues are part of each CDR3. A D gene is named only where the DNA matches it firmly. Size tells how often a clone was seen (once, few, many) or the class of an expanded clone, and some rows leave it out.

>.|TRBV30|TRBJ1-1|.
TGTGCCTGGAGGGAAGGACTACACGGGAACACTGAAGCTTTCTTT
CAWREGLHGNTEAFF
>TRBD2|TRBV6-5|TRBJ2-1|once
TGTGCCAGCAGTTATGTTCCTAGCGGATACAATGAGCAGTTCTTC
CASSYVPSGYNEQFF
>TRBD2|TRBV5-5|TRBJ2-1|.
TGTGCCAGCAGCTTGGTACTAGCGGGGGCGAGGGAGCAGTTCTTC
CASSLVLAGAREQFF
>.|TRBV2|TRBJ1-3|.
TGTGCCAGCAAAAAGGATAGGTCGGACAACTCTGGAAACACCATATATTTT
CASKKDRSDNSGNTIYF
>.|TRBV6-5|TRBJ2-1|.
TGTGCCAGCAGTTACTCAGGGGAAAATGAGCAGTTCTTC
CASSYSGENEQFF
>.|TRBV20-1|TRBJ1-2|.
TGCAGTGCTAACAGGAACTATGGCTACACCTTC
CSANRNYGYTF
>.|TRBV7-2|TRBJ1-1|.
TGTGCCAGCAGCGTTCTCCGGACTGAAGCTTTCTTT
CASSVLRTEAFF
>TRBD1|TRBV5-5|TRBJ1-4|once
TGTGCCAGCAGCTTGGCGAACAGGGGATCTGAAAAACTGTTTTTT
CASSLANRGSEKLFF
>TRBD1|TRBV7-2|TRBJ1-5|.
TGTGCCAGCAGCTTAGATGGGACAGGGCGTCAGCCCCAGCATTTT
CASSLDGTGRQPQHF
>TRBD1|TRBV19|TRBJ2-6|.
TGTGCCAGTAGTATCCCCCAAGGGGGCGGATCTGGGGCCAACGTCCTGACTTTC
CASSIPQGGGSGANVLTF
>.|TRBV7-2|TRBJ1-5|.
TGTGCCGTCGGGACACCGATTAGTGGGCCCCAGCATTTT
CAVGTPISGPQHF
>TRBD1|TRBV5-6|TRBJ2-7|few
TGTGCCAGCAACAGGGGCGATATCGCATCCTACGAGCAGTACTTC
CASNRGDIASYEQYF
>.|TRBV27|TRBJ2-2|few
TGTGCCAGCAGTCTCGGACTTAACACCGGGGAGCTGTTTTTT
CASSLGLNTGELFF
>.|TRBV28|TRBJ1-5|.
TGTGCCAGCATCCGCTCGGTGACAGCTCAGCCCCAGCATTTT
CASIRSVTAQPQHF
>TRBD2|TRBV19|TRBJ2-1|few
TGTGCCTCAACTAGCGGCCAGGCCAATGAGCAGTTCTTC
CASTSGQANEQFF
>.|TRBV23-1|TRBJ1-1|.
TGCGCCAGCAGTCAATCGAGGCGGGTGTGGCCTGAAGCTTTCTTT
CASSQSRRVWPEAFF
>TRBD2|TRBV2|TRBJ2-1|.
TGTGCCAGCTCGAAAGGAATGGGCGGGGGGGACACCTCCTACAATGAGCAGTTCTTC
CASSKGMGGGDTSYNEQFF
>.|TRBV2|TRBJ2-7|few
TGTGCCAGCAGGATGGACAAGGGCGAGCAGTACTTC
CASRMDKGEQYF
>.|TRBV5-1|TRBJ2-7|.
TGCGCCAGCAGCGGAAGGGGCGAGCAGTACTTC
CASSGRGEQYF
>.|TRBV18|TRBJ1-1|.
TGTGCCAGCTCCTCAGCAGGGGCTGAAGCTTTCTTT
CASSSAGAEAFF
>.|TRBV20-1|TRBJ1-2|few
TGCAGTGCTAGTTGGGGAACAGGGGGCTACACCTTC
CSASWGTGGYTF
>.|TRBV19|TRBJ1-5|.
TGTGCCAGTAGTTGGGGCAGGAATAGCAATCAGCCCCAGCATTTT
CASSWGRNSNQPQHF
>.|TRBV7-7|TRBJ2-5|.
TGTGCTAGCAGCTTAGCCTGGCGGGTTGGGACCCAGTACTTC
CASSLAWRVGTQYF
>.|TRBV6-2/TRBV6-3|TRBJ2-7|once
TGTGCCAGCAGTTACGGCCTCAGCGGTCCCTACGAGCAGTACTTC
CASSYGLSGPYEQYF
>.|TRBV6-5|TRBJ1-2|.
TGTGCCAGCAGGCCGATGGGACTATTGGGTGGCTACACCTTC
CASRPMGLLGGYTF
>TRBD1|TRBV18|TRBJ1-1|.
TGTGCCAGCTGTTTGACAGGGCGCACTGAAGCTTTCTTT
CASCLTGRTEAFF
>.|TRBV5-1|TRBJ1-2|.
TGCGCCAGCAGCTCCCCAGGACAGACAGGCTCTGGCTACACCTTC
CASSSPGQTGSGYTF
>TRBD1|TRBV27|TRBJ1-2|.
TGTGCCAGCAAGGACAGGGTGTATGGCTACACCTTC
CASKDRVYGYTF
>.|TRBV6-6|TRBJ2-1|.
TGTGCCAGCAGTTACGTCGGGGGAAGCGATGAGCAGTTCTTC
CASSYVGGSDEQFF
>.|TRBV18|TRBJ1-1|.
TGTGCCAGATCACCTGGCCTGAACACTGAAGCTTTCTTT
CARSPGLNTEAFF
>.|TRBV6-6|TRBJ1-4|.
TGTGCCAGCAAAGAGACAGAAAAACTGTTTTTT
CASKETEKLFF
>.|TRBV19|TRBJ2-2|.
TGTGCCAGTAGTACCAGGACAGCGAACACCGGGGAGCTGTTTTTT
CASSTRTANTGELFF
>.|TRBV7-2|TRBJ1-1|.
TGTGCCAGCGCTCCAACGGTTCAATACACTGAAGCTTTCTTT
CASAPTVQYTEAFF
>TRBD1|TRBV28|TRBJ2-7|.
TGTGCCAGCAGCGGGGCAGGGGGCGGGTACAACGAGCAGTACTTC
CASSGAGGGYNEQYF
>.|TRBV5-4|TRBJ1-5|.
TGTGCCAGCAGCCGCTCGGGGGAGGCCGCGCAGCCCCAGCATTTT
CASSRSGEAAQPQHF
>.|TRBV2|TRBJ1-1|.
TGTGCCAGCCGCGGAGTGAACACTGAAGCTTTCTTT
CASRGVNTEAFF
>TRBD1|TRBV6-5|TRBJ1-5|.
TGTGCCAGCACGACAGGGGGCCATCAGCCCCAGCATTTT
CASTTGGHQPQHF
>.|TRBV6-5|TRBJ1-1|few
TGTGCCAGCAGTTACAAGCAGAACACTGAAGCTTTCTTT
CASSYKQNTEAFF
>TRBD2|TRBV7-2|TRBJ2-5|.
TGTGCCAGCAGCTTAGCCCCGGCGTCGGGACTAGCGGGGATCCAAGAGACCCAGTACTTC
CASSLAPASGLAGIQETQYF
>.|TRBV30|TRBJ1-2|.
TGTGCCTGGAGAGTAGCAAACTATGGCTACACCTTC
CAWRVANYGYTF
>TRBD2|TRBV24-1|TRBJ2-3|.
TGTGCCACCGCGGGGGGCTCGACAGATACGCAGTATTTT
CATAGGSTDTQYF
>.|TRBV6-1|TRBJ1-5|.
TGTGCCAGCAGTGAAGTTGCAGGGTATAATCAGCCCCAGCATTTT
CASSEVAGYNQPQHF
>.|TRBV3-1/TRBV3-2|TRBJ2-1|.
TGTGCCAGCAGCCACGTACAAGTGGGAGGTCTGTTCTTC
CASSHVQVGGLFF
>.|TRBV2|TRBJ1-3|.
TGTGCCAGCAGTTGGGAGCCGAGCTCTGGAAACACCATATATTTT
CASSWEPSSGNTIYF
>.|TRBV7-2|TRBJ1-3|.
TGTGCCAGCAGCTTATTCAGCGGATCTGGAAACACCATATATTTT
CASSLFSGSGNTIYF